This is a list of T cell receptor beta chains from one sample in a study of cytomegalovirus exposure and HLA in healthy donors. Assay: immunoSEQ multiplex PCR; the TCRdb copy retains only in-frame clones and omits some. The sample has approximately 130,000 clones, roughly 80% seen once; the top ten hold more than 1.4%. Material for sequencing was PBMCs. The receptors derive from a woman in her late teens or twenties in good health and CMV-seronegative. Both conserved end residues are part of each CDR3. A D gene is named only where the DNA matches it firmly. Rows give clone size only sometimes, using once, few, many, or a class for an expanded clone.

abundance | j_gene | d_gene | v_gene | CDR3aa | CDR3nt
once | TRBJ2-1 | NA | TRBV6-6 | CASSLQSYNEQFF | TGTGCCAGCAGCCTACAGTCCTACAATGAGCAGTTCTTC
few | TRBJ2-7 | TRBD2 | TRBV5-6 | CASSLGRLATASSYEQYF | TGTGCCAGCAGCCTTGGTCGACTAGCAACCGCGAGCTCCTACGAGCAGTACTTC
NA | TRBJ2-5 | TRBD2 | TRBV5-4 | CASSLGSGGRETQYF | TGTGCCAGCAGCTTGGGGAGCGGGGGGCGAGAGACCCAGTACTTC
few | TRBJ1-3 | TRBD1 | TRBV27 | CASSLRGAGNTIYF | TGTGCCAGCAGTCTCAGGGGGGCTGGAAACACCATATATTTT
NA | TRBJ2-7 | NA | TRBV18 | CASSPIPGVEQYF | TGTGCCAGCTCACCAATCCCCGGGGTCGAGCAGTACTTC
NA | TRBJ2-7 | NA | TRBV6-5 | CASSATDSSYEQYF | TGTGCCAGCAGTGCGACAGATAGCTCCTACGAGCAGTACTTC
NA | TRBJ1-4 | NA | TRBV7-9 | CASSLAPGLNEKLFF | TGTGCCAGCAGCTTAGCGCCAGGACTAAATGAAAAACTGTTTTTT
NA | TRBJ1-1 | NA | TRBV6-1 | CASSTSSVNTEAFF | TGTGCCAGCAGCACCTCGTCGGTGAACACTGAAGCTTTCTTT
NA | TRBJ1-2 | NA | TRBV5-1 | CASYGSDRGRYTF | TGCGCCAGCTATGGAAGTGACAGAGGTCGCTACACCTTC
NA | TRBJ1-5 | TRBD1 | TRBV7-6 | CASSEGQGLSNQPQHF | TGTGCCAGCAGCGAGGGACAGGGGCTCAGCAATCAGCCCCAGCATTTT
NA | TRBJ2-7 | NA | TRBV6-1 | CASSQWLVYNEQYF | TGTGCCAGCTCCCAGTGGCTAGTGTACAACGAGCAGTACTTC
NA | TRBJ2-1 | TRBD1 | TRBV5-4 | CASSFPDRGLGNEQFF | TGTGCCAGCAGCTTCCCTGACAGGGGGCTAGGGAATGAGCAGTTCTTC
NA | TRBJ1-2 | NA | TRBV21-1 | CASRRSEGYGYTF | TGTGCCAGCAGACGCTCAGAGGGCTATGGCTACACCTTC
NA | TRBJ1-3 | NA | TRBV7-9 | CASSSGGNTIYF | TGTGCCAGCAGTTCAGGGGGAAACACCATATATTTT
NA | TRBJ2-6 | NA | TRBV30 | CAWSVQGANGLTF | TGTGCCTGGAGTGTACAAGGGGCCAACGGCCTGACTTTC
NA | TRBJ2-5 | TRBD1 | TRBV5-1 | CASSLGQGILETQYF | TGCGCCAGCAGCTTGGGACAGGGGATTCTAGAGACCCAGTACTTC
NA | TRBJ1-1 | NA | TRBV9 | CASSVQGIPNTEAFF | TGTGCCAGCAGCGTTCAGGGTATCCCCAACACTGAAGCTTTCTTT
NA | TRBJ1-6 | TRBD1 | TRBV9 | CASGQASSPLHF | TGTGCCAGTGGACAGGCGAGTTCACCCCTCCACTTT
once | TRBJ2-1 | NA | TRBV15 | CATSREEAGMGNEQFF | TGTGCCACCAGCAGAGAGGAAGCAGGGATGGGCAATGAGCAGTTCTTC
NA | TRBJ1-5 | NA | TRBV6-1 | CASDGGVVSNQPQHF | TGTGCCAGCGACGGAGGGGTAGTGAGCAATCAGCCCCAGCATTTT
NA | TRBJ2-7 | TRBD1 | TRBV27 | CASSRTGGRGYEQYF | TGTGCCAGCAGTAGGACAGGGGGAAGGGGATACGAGCAGTACTTC
NA | TRBJ1-1 | NA | TRBV6-5 | CASSTSLWGGGEAFF | TGTGCCAGCAGCACAAGCCTCTGGGGGGGTGGTGAAGCTTTCTTT
NA | TRBJ1-2 | TRBD1 | TRBV5-1 | CATTTGTGDLGYTF | TGCGCCACAACTACCGGGACAGGGGACCTTGGCTACACCTTC
NA | TRBJ1-2 | TRBD1 | TRBV27 | CASSRDRVGGNGYTF | TGTGCCAGCAGCAGAGACAGGGTAGGGGGAAATGGCTACACCTTC
NA | TRBJ2-1 | TRBD1 | TRBV7-2 | CASSRTGGNEQFF | TGTGCCAGCAGCCGAACAGGGGGTAATGAGCAGTTCTTC
NA | TRBJ1-2 | TRBD1 | TRBV29-1 | CSVEFGTGPYGYTF | TGCAGCGTTGAGTTTGGGACAGGGCCCTATGGCTACACCTTC
NA | TRBJ1-2 | NA | TRBV7-9 | CASSLGPNYTF | TGTGCCAGCAGCTTAGGGCCCAACTACACCTTC
NA | TRBJ2-1 | NA | TRBV7-9 | CASGRLVNEQFF | TGTGCCAGCGGCCGACTCGTTAATGAGCAGTTCTTC
NA | TRBJ1-4 | NA | TRBV7-9 | CASSPQAGEGKLFF | TGTGCCAGCAGCCCCCAGGCAGGGGAAGGAAAACTGTTTTTT
few | TRBJ2-1 | NA | TRBV7-3 | CASSPDRGRNNEQFF | TGTGCCAGCAGCCCAGACAGAGGCCGTAACAATGAGCAGTTCTTC
NA | TRBJ1-1 | NA | TRBV4-2 | CASSPREGLTNTEAFF | TGTGCCAGCAGCCCTAGGGAGGGGTTAACGAACACTGAAGCTTTCTTT
NA | TRBJ1-1 | NA | TRBV11-2 | CASSHVGIDGTEAFF | TGTGCCAGCAGCCACGTCGGGATTGATGGCACTGAAGCTTTCTTT
NA | TRBJ1-2 | TRBD1 | TRBV15 | CATSSRTGLNYGYTF | TGTGCCACCAGCAGCAGGACAGGGCTTAACTATGGCTACACCTTC
NA | TRBJ1-2 | NA | TRBV4-2 | CASSQETVNYGYTF | TGTGCCAGCAGCCAAGAAACAGTTAACTATGGCTACACCTTC
NA | TRBJ1-4 | TRBD1 | TRBV6-5 | CASSYGPGGQKLFF | TGTGCCAGCAGTTACGGGCCAGGGGGACAAAAACTGTTTTTT
NA | TRBJ2-3 | TRBD2 | TRBV5-8 | CASSLDGLAGDTQYF | TGTGCCAGCAGCTTGGATGGACTAGCGGGAGATACGCAGTATTTT
NA | TRBJ1-1 | NA | TRBV5-4 | CASRATGGLYTEAFF | TGTGCCAGCAGGGCGACAGGAGGATTATACACTGAAGCTTTCTTT
NA | TRBJ1-5 | TRBD1 | TRBV18 | CASSPAGTGINQPQHF | TGTGCCAGCTCACCGGCCGGGACAGGGATCAATCAGCCCCAGCATTTT
NA | TRBJ1-1 | TRBD1 | TRBV19 | CASQGQGVSEAFF | TGTGCCAGCCAGGGACAGGGGGTCTCGGAAGCTTTCTTT
NA | TRBJ2-4 | NA | TRBV7-2 | CASSPQWGLPQNIQYF | TGTGCCAGCAGCCCTCAATGGGGGCTGCCTCAAAACATTCAGTACTTC
NA | TRBJ1-2 | TRBD1 | TRBV4-1 | CASSPQGEYGYTF | TGCGCCAGCAGCCCGCAGGGGGAGTATGGCTACACCTTC
NA | TRBJ2-3 | TRBD2 | TRBV15 | CATSRGWREGPMSAQYF | TGTGCCACCAGCAGAGGTTGGCGGGAGGGCCCTATGAGCGCGCAGTATTTT
NA | TRBJ2-5 | NA | TRBV18 | CASSPGGDETQYF | TGTGCCAGCTCACCAGGCGGGGATGAGACCCAGTACTTC
NA | TRBJ1-1 | TRBD1 | TRBV11-2 | CASTLDRGRTEAFF | TGTGCCAGCACCCTTGACAGGGGGAGGACTGAAGCTTTCTTT
NA | TRBJ2-1 | TRBD2 | TRBV11-2 | CASSLVSGAYNEQFF | TGTGCCAGCAGCTTAGTAAGCGGGGCGTACAATGAGCAGTTCTTC
NA | TRBJ1-1 | TRBD1 | TRBV18 | CASSPTGDTEAFF | TGTGCCAGCTCACCTACAGGGGACACTGAAGCTTTCTTT
NA | TRBJ2-1 | TRBD2 | TRBV7-9 | CASSPQAGGVNEQFF | TGTGCCAGCAGCCCCCAGGCGGGAGGAGTAAATGAGCAGTTCTTC
NA | TRBJ1-1 | NA | TRBV27 | CASSPLQGRGTEAFF | TGTGCCAGCAGCCCCCTTCAGGGTAGGGGCACTGAAGCTTTCTTT
few | TRBJ2-7 | TRBD2 | TRBV27 | CASSFAGGPPSYEQYF | TGTGCCAGCAGTTTTGCGGGGGGCCCTCCCTCCTACGAGCAGTACTTC
NA | TRBJ2-2 | TRBD2 | TRBV27 | CASSSPGLNTGELFF | TGTGCCAGCAGTTCCCCGGGACTAAACACCGGGGAGCTGTTTTTT
NA | TRBJ1-5 | TRBD1 | TRBV4-2 | CASSPHKGAINQPQHF | TGTGCCAGCAGCCCACATAAGGGGGCGATAAATCAGCCCCAGCATTTT